This is a list of T cell receptor beta chains from one sample in a study of OX40 agonist ivuxolimab in advanced cancers. The assay was immunoSEQ multiplex PCR, and TCRdb's table has in-frame clones only and misses some. The sample has some 46,000 clones; around 94% are singletons. The sample in question was CD4+ or CD8+ T cells sorted from blood, obtained in a trial of the OX40 agonist ivuxolimab. These receptors all come from an adult with an advanced solid tumor such as melanoma, head and neck, liver or kidney cancer. Each CDR3 is given with its conserved first and last residue. D genes are given only for firm matches.

NA	TRBV7-9	TRBJ2-7	TGTGCCAGCAGCAAACAGGGTGCCGAGCAGTACTTC	CASSKQGAEQYF
TRBD2	TRBV19	TRBJ2-7	TGTGCCAGTAGTTCTCTAGCGGGAGCCTACGAGCAGTACTTC	CASSSLAGAYEQYF
NA	TRBV30	TRBJ2-5	TGTGCCTGGAACTTACGGTGGGAGAGGGGAGAGACCCAGTACTTC	CAWNLRWERGETQYF
NA	TRBV9	TRBJ1-1	TGTGCCAGCAGCGTAGACACAGGGAACACTGAAGCTTTCTTT	CASSVDTGNTEAFF
NA	TRBV27	TRBJ2-7	TGTGCCAGCAGTTTATATCCCCCGCCATACGAGCAGTACTTC	CASSLYPPPYEQYF
NA	TRBV11-2	TRBJ2-3	TGTGCCAGCAGCTTAGGTACGGCTAGCACAGATACGCAGTATTTT	CASSLGTASTDTQYF
NA	TRBV4-1	TRBJ1-1	TGCGCCAGCAGCCAAGAAGGTTTTGGAGGGATCGCTGAAGCTTTCTTT	CASSQEGFGGIAEAFF
NA	TRBV12-5	TRBJ2-5	TGTGCTAGTGGTTTGGACACCAAAGCCGGAGAGACCCAGTACTTC	CASGLDTKAGETQYF
NA	TRBV7-3	TRBJ1-3	TGTGCCAGCAGCTTAAGGTCAGAACCTACTGGAAACACCATATATTTT	CASSLRSEPTGNTIYF
TRBD2	TRBV27	TRBJ2-1	TGTGCCAGCAGCGTAGCGGGAGGCCTGAACAATGAGCAGTTCTTC	CASSVAGGLNNEQFF
TRBD2	TRBV5-6	TRBJ2-7	TGTGCCAGCAGTCTCGTGCCGGGGGGTAGTTACGAGCAGTACTTC	CASSLVPGGSYEQYF